The clone carrying this TCR beta chain is a singleton in its sample. Its antigen is still unknown. This entry belongs to a study of cytomegalovirus exposure and HLA in healthy donors. For the study at large: About 85 million unique TCRs from HLA-typed donors were held in an early release of data.

Overall study findings and caveats: Previous analysis showed most TCR beta V segments were productive about 87% or about 30% of the time. TCR beta sequences reportedly predicted most subjects' HLA-A and HLA-B alleles accurately. What a later analysis reportedly showed was that an Asian-associated ancestry cluster had fewer N-insertions than the approximately 700-donor mean.

Germline V lookup: CDR1 MDHEN, CDR2 SYDVKM. The junction had 8 bases not matched to a gene; V was cut back by 4 bases and J by 7 bases. The CDR3 is 16 residues long. This PCR relied on a set of 60 Vbeta primers and 13 Jbeta primers. Only in-frame clones appear in the TCRdb table, and some are missing; sequencing was by immunoSEQ multiplex PCR. The sample includes roughly 150,000 clones, roughly 80% seen only once; the top ten take 10% to 12%. This TCR was sampled from a man aged 18 to 30 in good health and CMV-seropositive. Sequencing was performed on PBMCs. The chain recombines TRBV28 with TRBJ2-1, with 12 bases aligning to TRBD2. CDR3 in DNA: TGTGCCAGCAGTTCCCACCTAGCGGGAGGGCCTAATGAGCAGTTCTTC. The encoded protein is CASSSHLAGGPNEQFF.